This T cell receptor beta chain was obtained from a study of T-cell reconstitution after alpha-beta-depleted transplantation in children. CDR3 size: 13 residues. Germline loops: CDR1 GTSNPN, CDR2 SVGIG (reference sequence). V lost 0 bases and J lost 3, with 6 bases in between. Unique molecular identifiers were incorporated during preparation of the TCRbeta library. TCRdb called the PCR reads again in MiXCR, with one record for every CDR3 protein. The sample has about 500,000 distinct CDR3 sequences; 32% are singletons. The rearrangement links TRBV30 to TRBJ2-1, with D unclear. The source is a human donor who donated a stem cell graft to a child with aplastic anemia. The sample in question was PBMCs from the stem cell graft donor, obtained from the stem cell graft. CDR3 coding DNA: TGTGCCTGGAGTGTAACCATCTACAATGAGCAGTTCTTC. Translating it yields CAWSVTIYNEQFF.